Listed below are T cell receptor beta chains from one sample, sequenced in a study of blood T cell repertoires in COVID-19. Using immunoSEQ multiplex PCR, the repertoire was profiled, and TCRdb retains in-frame clones only, with some absent. This repertoire shows more than 200,000 clones, around nine tenths found once; its top ten account for approximately 1.5%. Specimen: PBMCs or T cells enriched from blood (not recorded which). Source of these receptors: a woman in her forties or fifties who had recovered from COVID-19. CDR3s leave out the opening cysteine and the closing phenylalanine or tryptophan. The order of the fields is V gene, J gene, CDR3 protein.

>TRBV4-2|TRBJ1-1
ASSQERGGTEAF
>TRBV10-3|TRBJ2-2
AISQFRGSSNTGELF
>TRBV6-5|TRBJ2-2
ASRTSPRAGELF
>TRBV28|TRBJ2-7
ASQTSGTYEQY
>TRBV27|TRBJ1-1
ASTPSRGTEAF
>TRBV30|TRBJ2-7
AWSVNDREKQY
>TRBV7-2|TRBJ2-1
ASRVWVAGGGEQF
>TRBV25-1|TRBJ2-3
ASSEYADTQY
>TRBV30|TRBJ2-7
AWSHRDRGEQY
>TRBV6-5|TRBJ1-4
ASSYMGGDEKLF
>TRBV3-1/TRBV3-2|TRBJ2-1
ASSQSVEQF
>TRBV3-1/TRBV3-2|TRBJ2-7
ASSRNPREQY
>TRBV7-2|TRBJ2-7
ASSLGLAEPPYEQY
>TRBV6-5|TRBJ1-3
ASSSQGRSGNTIY
>TRBV28|TRBJ2-7
ASSLFRTGSSYEQY
>TRBV28|TRBJ1-2
ASKVTGGEWGYT
>TRBV28|TRBJ2-1
ASSQLGTSGRFSYNEQF
>TRBV14|TRBJ1-2
ASSQDPGIYAYGYT